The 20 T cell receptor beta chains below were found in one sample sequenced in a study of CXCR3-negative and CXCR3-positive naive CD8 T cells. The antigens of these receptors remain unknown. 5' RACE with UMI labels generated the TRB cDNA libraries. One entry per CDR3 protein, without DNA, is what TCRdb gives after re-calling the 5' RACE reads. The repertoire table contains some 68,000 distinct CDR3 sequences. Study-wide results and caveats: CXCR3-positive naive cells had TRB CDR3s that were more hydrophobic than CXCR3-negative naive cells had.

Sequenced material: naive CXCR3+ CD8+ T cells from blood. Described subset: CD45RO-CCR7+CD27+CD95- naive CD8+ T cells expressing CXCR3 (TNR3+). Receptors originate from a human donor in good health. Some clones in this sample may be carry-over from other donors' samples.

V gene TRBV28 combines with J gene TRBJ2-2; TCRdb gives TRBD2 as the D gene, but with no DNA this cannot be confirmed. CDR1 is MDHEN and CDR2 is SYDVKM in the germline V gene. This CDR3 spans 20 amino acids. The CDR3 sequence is CASSLSSRLAGGPITRELFF.

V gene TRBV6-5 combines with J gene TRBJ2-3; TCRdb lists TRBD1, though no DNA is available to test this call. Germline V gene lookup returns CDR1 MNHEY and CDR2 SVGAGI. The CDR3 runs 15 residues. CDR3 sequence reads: CASSYYRGRADTQYF.

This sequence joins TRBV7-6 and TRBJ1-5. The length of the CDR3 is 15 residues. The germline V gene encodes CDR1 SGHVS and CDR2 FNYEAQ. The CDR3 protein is CASSLAADSNQPQHF.

The chain's CDR3 is CASSLGQGGYEQYF. This chain links TRBV5-5 with TRBJ2-7; the D gene TCRdb calls, TRBD1, cannot be checked with no DNA. The CDR3 loop spans 14 amino acids. Germline values: CDR1 SGHKS, CDR2 YYEKEE (reference sequence).

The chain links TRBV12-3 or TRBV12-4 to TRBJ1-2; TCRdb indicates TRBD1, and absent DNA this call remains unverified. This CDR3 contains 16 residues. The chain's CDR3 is CASSPLAISYFYGYTF.

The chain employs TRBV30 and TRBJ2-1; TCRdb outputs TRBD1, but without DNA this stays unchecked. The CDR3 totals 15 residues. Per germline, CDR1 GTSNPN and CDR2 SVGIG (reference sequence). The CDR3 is CAWSNRESSYNEQFF.

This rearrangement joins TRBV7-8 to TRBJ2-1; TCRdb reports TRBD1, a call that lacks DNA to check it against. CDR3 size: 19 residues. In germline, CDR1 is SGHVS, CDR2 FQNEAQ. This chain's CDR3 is CASSLGRQGEWGPYNEQFF. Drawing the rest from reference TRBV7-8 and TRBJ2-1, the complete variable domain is GAGVSQSPRYKVAKRGQDVALRCDPISGHVSLFWYQQALGQGPEFLTYFQNEAQLDKSGLPSDRFFAERPEGSVSTLKIQRTQQEDSAVYLCASSLGRQGEWGPYNEQFFGPGTRLTVL.

The CDR3 region is CVGQTYYEQYF. The J gene is TRBJ2-7, the V gene TRBV21-1. TRBV21-1 is marked as a pseudogene. This CDR3 is built from 11 residues.

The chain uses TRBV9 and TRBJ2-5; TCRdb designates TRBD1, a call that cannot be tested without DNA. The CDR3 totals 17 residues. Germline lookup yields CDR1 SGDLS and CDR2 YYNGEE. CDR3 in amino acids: CASSVPGTGEYQETQYF.

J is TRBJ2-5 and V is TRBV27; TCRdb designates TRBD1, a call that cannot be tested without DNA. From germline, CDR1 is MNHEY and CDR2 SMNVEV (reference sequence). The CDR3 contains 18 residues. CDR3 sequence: CASSLSGFRTGGEETQYF.

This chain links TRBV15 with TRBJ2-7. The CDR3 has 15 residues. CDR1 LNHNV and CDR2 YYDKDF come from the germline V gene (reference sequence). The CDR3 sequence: CATSEELTGPYEQYF.

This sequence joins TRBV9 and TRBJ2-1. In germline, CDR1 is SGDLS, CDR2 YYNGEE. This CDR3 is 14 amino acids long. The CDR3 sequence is CASSVFDRDNEQFF.

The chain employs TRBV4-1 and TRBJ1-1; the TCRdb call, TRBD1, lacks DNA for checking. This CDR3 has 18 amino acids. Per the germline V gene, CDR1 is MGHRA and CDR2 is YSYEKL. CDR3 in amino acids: CASSQDPQGVGMNTEAFF.

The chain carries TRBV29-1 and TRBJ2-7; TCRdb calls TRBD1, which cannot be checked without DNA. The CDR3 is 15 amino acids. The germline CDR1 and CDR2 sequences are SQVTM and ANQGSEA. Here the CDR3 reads CSVLAWSPPKYEQYF.

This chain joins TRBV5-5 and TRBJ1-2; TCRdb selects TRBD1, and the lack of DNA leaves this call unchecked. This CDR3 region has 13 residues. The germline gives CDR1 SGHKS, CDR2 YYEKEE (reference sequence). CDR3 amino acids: CASSFGTGSGYTF. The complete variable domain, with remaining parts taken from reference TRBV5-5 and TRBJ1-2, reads DAGVTQSPTHLIKTRGQQVTLRCSPISGHKSVSWYQQVLGQGPQFIFQYYEKEERGRGNFPDRFSARQFPNYSSELNVNALLLGDSALYLCASSFGTGSGYTFGSGTRLTVV.

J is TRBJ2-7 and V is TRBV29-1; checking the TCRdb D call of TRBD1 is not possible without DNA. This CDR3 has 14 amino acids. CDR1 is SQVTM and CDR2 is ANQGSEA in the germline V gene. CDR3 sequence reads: CSVEDRDREYEQYF.

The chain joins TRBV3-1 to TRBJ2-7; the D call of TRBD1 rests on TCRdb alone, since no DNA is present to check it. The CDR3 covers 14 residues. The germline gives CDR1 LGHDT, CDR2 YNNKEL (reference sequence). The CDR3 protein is CASSSGPGSYEQYF.

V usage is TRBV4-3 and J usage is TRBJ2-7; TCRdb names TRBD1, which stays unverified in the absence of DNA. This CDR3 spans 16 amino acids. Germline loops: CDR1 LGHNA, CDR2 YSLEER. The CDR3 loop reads CASSQGRGSHSYEQYF.

CDR3 amino acids: CSARSGLSSPLHF. The gene calls are TRBV20-1 and TRBJ1-6; lacking DNA, the TRBD1 call made by TCRdb goes unchecked. CDR1 DFQATT and CDR2 SNEGSKA come from the germline V gene (reference sequence). The CDR3 spans 13 residues.

CDR3 amino acids: CASSFRGLADYNEQFF. The V call is TRBV28, the J call TRBJ2-1; TCRdb's assignment of TRBD2 cannot be checked, as there is no DNA. CDR3 length equals 16 residues. Germline V CDR1 and CDR2: MDHEN, SYDVKM.